A selection of T cell receptor beta chains follows, all from one sample in a study of blood T cell repertoires in COVID-19. Sequencing was performed with immunoSEQ multiplex PCR; in TCRdb, only in-frame clones are kept and a portion is missing. The table lists 80,000 or so clones, 70% to 90% of them singletons. Sequenced input: peripheral blood. The receptors stem from a man in his 60s with COVID-19, enrolled during active disease. Both conserved end residues are part of each CDR3. A D gene is named only where the DNA matches it firmly. Clone size is stated in some rows and not others, as once, few, many or a class when expanded.

clone_size: -; d_call: -; j_call: TRBJ1-2; v_call: TRBV28; cdr3_aa: CASSLNPGHFYGYTF; cdr3_nt: TGTGCCAGCAGCCTGAACCCGGGACATTTCTATGGCTACACCTTC
clone_size: -; d_call: -; j_call: TRBJ2-5; v_call: TRBV29-1; cdr3_aa: CSGGIQETQYF; cdr3_nt: TGCAGCGGCGGCATCCAAGAGACCCAGTACTTC
clone_size: -; d_call: TRBD1; j_call: TRBJ1-2; v_call: TRBV5-1; cdr3_aa: CASSFGQGITHYGYTF; cdr3_nt: TGCGCCAGCAGCTTCGGACAGGGGATCACTCACTATGGCTACACCTTC
clone_size: -; d_call: -; j_call: TRBJ1-1; v_call: TRBV29-1; cdr3_aa: CSVILNTEAFF; cdr3_nt: TGCAGCGTGATACTAAACACTGAAGCTTTCTTT
clone_size: -; d_call: -; j_call: TRBJ2-3; v_call: TRBV19; cdr3_aa: CASSIELMGSRVRATDTQYF; cdr3_nt: TGTGCCAGTAGTATAGAGCTAATGGGCTCCCGGGTGAGGGCCACAGATACGCAGTATTTT
clone_size: -; d_call: -; j_call: TRBJ1-5; v_call: TRBV7-6; cdr3_aa: CASSLENRLEQPQHF; cdr3_nt: TGTGCCAGCAGCCTAGAGAACAGGTTAGAACAGCCCCAGCATTTT
clone_size: -; d_call: -; j_call: TRBJ2-3; v_call: TRBV7-6; cdr3_aa: CASSSPPGDYLARGTDTQYF; cdr3_nt: TGTGCCAGCAGCTCCCCCCCGGGAGACTATCTCGCCCGTGGCACAGATACGCAGTATTTT
clone_size: -; d_call: -; j_call: TRBJ2-2; v_call: TRBV9; cdr3_aa: CASSVGGTPKNTGELFF; cdr3_nt: TGTGCCAGCAGCGTTGGCGGGACTCCAAAGAACACCGGGGAGCTGTTTTTT
clone_size: -; d_call: -; j_call: TRBJ1-5; v_call: TRBV7-2; cdr3_aa: CASSWAAGGNQPQHF; cdr3_nt: TGTGCCAGCAGCTGGGCCGCCGGGGGCAATCAGCCCCAGCATTTT
clone_size: -; d_call: TRBD2; j_call: TRBJ2-1; v_call: TRBV23-1; cdr3_aa: CASSQELGTSICNEQFF; cdr3_nt: TGCGCCAGCAGTCAAGAGCTCGGGACTAGCATCTGCAATGAGCAGTTCTTC
clone_size: once; d_call: TRBD1; j_call: TRBJ2-2; v_call: TRBV6-8; cdr3_aa: CASRGTESTGELFF; cdr3_nt: TGTGCCAGCAGGGGGACAGAGAGCACCGGGGAGCTGTTTTTT
clone_size: -; d_call: -; j_call: TRBJ1-4; v_call: TRBV19; cdr3_aa: CASRDRFGEKLFF; cdr3_nt: TGTGCCAGTAGGGATCGCTTCGGGGAAAAACTGTTTTTT
clone_size: once; d_call: -; j_call: TRBJ1-5; v_call: TRBV28; cdr3_aa: CASSLYLNQNQPQHF; cdr3_nt: TGTGCCAGCAGTTTGTACCTCAACCAGAATCAGCCCCAGCATTTT
clone_size: -; d_call: TRBD2; j_call: TRBJ2-7; v_call: TRBV28; cdr3_aa: CASRSSGSDSYEQYF; cdr3_nt: TGTGCCAGCAGATCGAGCGGGAGTGATTCCTACGAGCAGTACTTC
clone_size: -; d_call: -; j_call: TRBJ2-2; v_call: TRBV28; cdr3_aa: CASQTENTGELFF; cdr3_nt: TGTGCCAGCCAGACAGAGAACACCGGGGAGCTGTTTTTT
clone_size: -; d_call: TRBD2; j_call: TRBJ2-5; v_call: TRBV5-1; cdr3_aa: CASSLETGTSTETQYF; cdr3_nt: TGCGCCAGCAGCTTGGAGACCGGGACTAGCACAGAGACCCAGTACTTC